This T cell receptor (beta chain) is drawn from a study of T-cell reconstitution after alpha-beta-depleted transplantation in children. At least ten counts were recorded for this clonotype. Its cognate antigen is unknown. V was trimmed by 0 bases and J by 2 bases, leaving 12 bases between them. The length of the CDR3 is 15 residues. The germline CDR1 and CDR2 sequences are DFQATT and SNEGSKA (reference sequence). General study results and limits: The authors attributed T-cell counts and diversity one year after transplant mostly to newly produced T cells. Reported findings indicate that, about two months after transplant, alpha-beta T cells came from several hundred expanded clones, which were derived from non-depleted graft cells.

During its preparation, the TCRbeta library received unique molecular identifiers. Each CDR3 protein gets one entry after TCRdb re-called the PCR reads with MiXCR. The sample has approximately 650,000 distinct CDR3 sequences; less than 15% are singletons. The TCR originated in a girl aged 2 to 9 with congenital amegakaryocytic thrombocytopenia, due to receive a stem cell transplant. The chain couples TRBV20-1 to TRBJ2-3; D uncertain. The sequenced sample was PBMCs, obtained before TCRalphabeta/CD19-depleted stem cell transplant. The DNA for the CDR3 is TGCAGTGCTAGAGAATCGGGCAGGAACACAGATACGCAGTATTTT. Its translation: CSARESGRNTDTQYF.